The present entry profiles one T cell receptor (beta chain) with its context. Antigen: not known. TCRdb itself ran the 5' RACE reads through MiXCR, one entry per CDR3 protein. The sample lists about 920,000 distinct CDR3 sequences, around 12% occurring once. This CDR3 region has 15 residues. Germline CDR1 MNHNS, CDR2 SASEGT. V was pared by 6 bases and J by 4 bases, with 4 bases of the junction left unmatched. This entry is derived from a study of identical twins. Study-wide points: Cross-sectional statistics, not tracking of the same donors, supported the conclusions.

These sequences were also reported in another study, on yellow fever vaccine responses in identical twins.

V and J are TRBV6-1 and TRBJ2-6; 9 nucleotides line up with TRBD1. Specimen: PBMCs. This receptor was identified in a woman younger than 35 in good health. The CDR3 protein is CASRGTGSGANVLTF. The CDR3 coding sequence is TGTGCCAGCAGAGGGACAGGGTCCGGGGCCAACGTCCTGACTTTC.